Presented here are 6 T cell receptor beta chains from one specimen sequenced in a study of shared clonotypes between healthy human individuals. The assay was immunoSEQ multiplex PCR, and TCRdb's table has in-frame clones only and misses some. Of fewer than 1.6 million clones in the sample, 98% were seen once. The sample comprised naive CD4+ T cells sorted from blood. The sample's subset: CD45RA+ positively selected. These receptors all stem from a man between 25 and 39 years old in good health.

In DNA form, the CDR3 reads TGTGCCACCAGCAGACAAACAGGGCGCACAGATACGCAGTATTTT. It yields the protein CATSRQTGRTDTQYF. This sequence joins TRBV15 and TRBJ2-3, with D perhaps matching TRBD1 (6 bases). Trimming pared 2 bases from V and 1 base from J, leaving 10 bases between. The CDR3 covers 15 residues. CDR1 and CDR2 from the germline V gene are LNHNV and YYDKDF (reference sequence).

To note about this clone: Other DNA sequences in this sample translate to the same CDR3. The chain couples TRBV7-9 to TRBJ1-1; TRBD1 matches 8 bases. The CDR3 loop spans 13 amino acids. CDR1 SEHNR and CDR2 FQNEAQ come from the germline V gene (reference sequence). V gave up 5 bases and J gave up 4 bases; unmatched junction bases: 3. CDR3 sequence: CASSGQGGTEAFF. CDR3 sequence (DNA): TGTGCCAGCAGCGGACAGGGCGGCACTGAAGCTTTCTTT.

This chain joins TRBV20-1 and TRBJ2-5; TRBD2 is a possible D gene (5 bases). Germline V lookup: CDR1 DFQATT, CDR2 SNEGSKA (reference sequence). Between the trimmed V and J ends, which lost 2 bases and 11 bases, there was a span of 12 bases. The CDR3 has 11 amino acids. The DNA for the CDR3 is TGCAGTGCTAGACGAGAAGACTATCAGTACTTC. It translates to CSARREDYQYF.

The chain is built from TRBV18 and TRBJ2-7, with 8 positions matching TRBD1. After removal of 4 bases from V and 1 base from J, the junction contained 6 bases not matched to a gene. This CDR3 region has 15 residues. Germline V gives CDR1 KGHSH, CDR2 LQKENI. The CDR3 sequence: CASSLGTGKSYEQYF. Written as DNA, the CDR3 is TGTGCCAGCTCACTGGGGACAGGCAAATCCTACGAGCAGTACTTC.

The V call is TRBV9, the J call TRBJ1-3; D uncertain. CDR1 and CDR2 (germline): SGDLS, YYNGEE. The V and J ends lost 0 bases and 3 bases respectively, with 13 bases between them. The CDR3 consists of 16 residues. The CDR3 loop is CASSVVPGASGNTIYF. DNA of the CDR3: TGTGCCAGCAGCGTAGTCCCGGGTGCCAGTGGAAACACCATATATTTT.

The chain carries TRBV7-9 and TRBJ2-1, with TRBD2 matching over 7 bases. Unmatched junction bases numbered 10, after V lost 5 bases and J lost 0 bases. Looked up from germline, CDR1 is SEHNR and CDR2 is FQNEAQ (reference sequence). There are 17 residues in the CDR3. The CDR3, as DNA: TGTGCCAGCAGCCCCCCTCGGGGGGACTCCTCCTACAATGAGCAGTTCTTC. Encoded protein: CASSPPRGDSSYNEQFF.